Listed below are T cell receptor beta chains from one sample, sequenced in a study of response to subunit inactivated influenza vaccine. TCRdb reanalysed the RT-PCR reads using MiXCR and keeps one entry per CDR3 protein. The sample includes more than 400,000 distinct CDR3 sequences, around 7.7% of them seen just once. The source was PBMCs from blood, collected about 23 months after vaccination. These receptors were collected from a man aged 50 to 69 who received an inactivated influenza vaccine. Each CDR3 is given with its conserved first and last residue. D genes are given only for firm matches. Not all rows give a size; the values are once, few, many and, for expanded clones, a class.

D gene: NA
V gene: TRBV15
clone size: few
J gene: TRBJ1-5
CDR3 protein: CATSRGRASNQPQHF
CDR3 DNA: TGTGCCACCAGCAGAGGACGGGCGAGCAATCAGCCCCAGCATTTT

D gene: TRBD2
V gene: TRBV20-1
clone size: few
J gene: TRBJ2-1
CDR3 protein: CSAGTSGGAGQFF
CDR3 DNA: TGCAGTGCGGGGACTAGCGGGGGAGCTGGGCAGTTCTTC

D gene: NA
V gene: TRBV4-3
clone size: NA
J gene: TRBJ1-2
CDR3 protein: CASSHVREANYGYTF
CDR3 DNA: TGCGCCAGCAGCCATGTCCGCGAGGCCAACTATGGCTACACCTTC

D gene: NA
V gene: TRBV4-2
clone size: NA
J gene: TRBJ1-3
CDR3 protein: CASSRELRAGAGNTIYF
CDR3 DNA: TGTGCCAGCAGCCGGGAACTCCGCGCAGGGGCTGGAAACACCATATATTTT

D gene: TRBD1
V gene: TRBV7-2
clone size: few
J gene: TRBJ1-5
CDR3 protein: CASSLGGQGHQPQHF
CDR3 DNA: TGTGCCAGCAGCTTAGGGGGACAGGGCCATCAGCCCCAGCATTTT

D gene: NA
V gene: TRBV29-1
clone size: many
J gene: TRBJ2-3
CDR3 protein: CSVGRASADTQYF
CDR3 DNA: TGCAGCGTTGGAAGGGCCAGCGCAGATACGCAGTATTTT

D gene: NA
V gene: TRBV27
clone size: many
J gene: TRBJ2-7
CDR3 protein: CASTPRDRDTPSSYEQYF
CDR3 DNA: TGTGCCAGCACCCCGCGGGACAGAGATACGCCGAGCTCCTACGAGCAGTACTTC

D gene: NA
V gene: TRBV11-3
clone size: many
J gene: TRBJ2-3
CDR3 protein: CASSPLRGDVFYTDTQYF
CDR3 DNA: TGTGCCAGCAGCCCCCTCAGGGGGGACGTCTTTTACACAGATACGCAGTATTTT

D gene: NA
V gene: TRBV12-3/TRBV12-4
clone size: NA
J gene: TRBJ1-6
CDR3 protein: CASSFGTHSPLHF
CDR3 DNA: TGTGCCAGCAGTTTCGGCACTCATTCACCCCTCCACTTT

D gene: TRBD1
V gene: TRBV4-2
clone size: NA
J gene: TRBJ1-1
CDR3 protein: CTSSPQLDRAPEAFF
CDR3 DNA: TGTACCAGCAGCCCCCAGCTTGACAGGGCTCCTGAAGCTTTCTTT

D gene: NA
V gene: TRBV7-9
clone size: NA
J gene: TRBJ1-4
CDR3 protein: CASTRAGTNEKLFF
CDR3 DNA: TGTGCCAGCACCAGGGCCGGGACTAATGAAAAACTGTTTTTT

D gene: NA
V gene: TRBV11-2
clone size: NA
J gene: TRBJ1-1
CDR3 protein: CASSLVLGWGTEAFF
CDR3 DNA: TGTGCCAGCAGCTTAGTGCTGGGTTGGGGAACTGAAGCTTTCTTT

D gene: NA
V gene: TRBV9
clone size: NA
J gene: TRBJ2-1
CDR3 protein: CASSVYPGYNEQFF
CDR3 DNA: TGTGCCAGCAGCGTCTATCCGGGGTACAATGAGCAGTTCTTC

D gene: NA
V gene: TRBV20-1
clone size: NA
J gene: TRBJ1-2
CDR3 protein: CSARTDSNYGYTF
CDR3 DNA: TGCAGTGCACGTACGGACTCTAACTATGGCTACACCTTC

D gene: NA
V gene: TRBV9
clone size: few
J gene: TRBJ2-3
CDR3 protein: CASSVDQRYTDTQYF
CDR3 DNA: TGTGCCAGCAGCGTAGACCAGAGGTACACAGATACGCAGTATTTT

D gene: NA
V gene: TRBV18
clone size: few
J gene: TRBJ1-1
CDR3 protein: CASSTTQYTEAFF
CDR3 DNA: TGTGCCAGCTCAACCACACAGTACACTGAAGCTTTCTTT

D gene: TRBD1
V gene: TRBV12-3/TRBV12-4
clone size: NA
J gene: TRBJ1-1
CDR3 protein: CASRGQGALLEAFF
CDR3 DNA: TGTGCCAGCAGGGGACAGGGCGCCCTACTTGAAGCTTTCTTT

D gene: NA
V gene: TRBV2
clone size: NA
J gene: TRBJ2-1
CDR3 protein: CASNLRSSSNEQFF
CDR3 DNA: TGTGCCAGCAACCTTCGGTCTAGCTCCAATGAGCAGTTCTTC

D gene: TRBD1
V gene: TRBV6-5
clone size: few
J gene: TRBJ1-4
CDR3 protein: CASSYFGAGGSSGNEKLFF
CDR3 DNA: TGTGCCAGCAGTTACTTTGGGGCAGGGGGCTCGTCGGGTAATGAAAAACTGTTTTTT

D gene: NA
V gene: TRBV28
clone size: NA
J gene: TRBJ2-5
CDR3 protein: CASSPSSSGETQYF
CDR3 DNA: TGTGCCAGCAGTCCTTCCAGCAGTGGGGAGACCCAGTACTTC

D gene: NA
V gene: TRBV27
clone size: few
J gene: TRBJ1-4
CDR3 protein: CASSFFRGANEKLFF
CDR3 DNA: TGTGCCAGCAGTTTTTTCCGGGGCGCTAATGAAAAACTGTTTTTT

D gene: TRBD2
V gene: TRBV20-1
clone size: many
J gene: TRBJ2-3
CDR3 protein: CSAGGVRGTTDTQYF
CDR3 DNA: TGCAGTGCCGGGGGGGTGCGGGGGACCACAGATACGCAGTATTTT

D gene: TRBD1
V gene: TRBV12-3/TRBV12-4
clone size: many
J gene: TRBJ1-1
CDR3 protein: CASRPTGENTEAFF
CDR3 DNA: TGTGCCAGCAGACCCACAGGGGAGAACACTGAAGCTTTCTTT